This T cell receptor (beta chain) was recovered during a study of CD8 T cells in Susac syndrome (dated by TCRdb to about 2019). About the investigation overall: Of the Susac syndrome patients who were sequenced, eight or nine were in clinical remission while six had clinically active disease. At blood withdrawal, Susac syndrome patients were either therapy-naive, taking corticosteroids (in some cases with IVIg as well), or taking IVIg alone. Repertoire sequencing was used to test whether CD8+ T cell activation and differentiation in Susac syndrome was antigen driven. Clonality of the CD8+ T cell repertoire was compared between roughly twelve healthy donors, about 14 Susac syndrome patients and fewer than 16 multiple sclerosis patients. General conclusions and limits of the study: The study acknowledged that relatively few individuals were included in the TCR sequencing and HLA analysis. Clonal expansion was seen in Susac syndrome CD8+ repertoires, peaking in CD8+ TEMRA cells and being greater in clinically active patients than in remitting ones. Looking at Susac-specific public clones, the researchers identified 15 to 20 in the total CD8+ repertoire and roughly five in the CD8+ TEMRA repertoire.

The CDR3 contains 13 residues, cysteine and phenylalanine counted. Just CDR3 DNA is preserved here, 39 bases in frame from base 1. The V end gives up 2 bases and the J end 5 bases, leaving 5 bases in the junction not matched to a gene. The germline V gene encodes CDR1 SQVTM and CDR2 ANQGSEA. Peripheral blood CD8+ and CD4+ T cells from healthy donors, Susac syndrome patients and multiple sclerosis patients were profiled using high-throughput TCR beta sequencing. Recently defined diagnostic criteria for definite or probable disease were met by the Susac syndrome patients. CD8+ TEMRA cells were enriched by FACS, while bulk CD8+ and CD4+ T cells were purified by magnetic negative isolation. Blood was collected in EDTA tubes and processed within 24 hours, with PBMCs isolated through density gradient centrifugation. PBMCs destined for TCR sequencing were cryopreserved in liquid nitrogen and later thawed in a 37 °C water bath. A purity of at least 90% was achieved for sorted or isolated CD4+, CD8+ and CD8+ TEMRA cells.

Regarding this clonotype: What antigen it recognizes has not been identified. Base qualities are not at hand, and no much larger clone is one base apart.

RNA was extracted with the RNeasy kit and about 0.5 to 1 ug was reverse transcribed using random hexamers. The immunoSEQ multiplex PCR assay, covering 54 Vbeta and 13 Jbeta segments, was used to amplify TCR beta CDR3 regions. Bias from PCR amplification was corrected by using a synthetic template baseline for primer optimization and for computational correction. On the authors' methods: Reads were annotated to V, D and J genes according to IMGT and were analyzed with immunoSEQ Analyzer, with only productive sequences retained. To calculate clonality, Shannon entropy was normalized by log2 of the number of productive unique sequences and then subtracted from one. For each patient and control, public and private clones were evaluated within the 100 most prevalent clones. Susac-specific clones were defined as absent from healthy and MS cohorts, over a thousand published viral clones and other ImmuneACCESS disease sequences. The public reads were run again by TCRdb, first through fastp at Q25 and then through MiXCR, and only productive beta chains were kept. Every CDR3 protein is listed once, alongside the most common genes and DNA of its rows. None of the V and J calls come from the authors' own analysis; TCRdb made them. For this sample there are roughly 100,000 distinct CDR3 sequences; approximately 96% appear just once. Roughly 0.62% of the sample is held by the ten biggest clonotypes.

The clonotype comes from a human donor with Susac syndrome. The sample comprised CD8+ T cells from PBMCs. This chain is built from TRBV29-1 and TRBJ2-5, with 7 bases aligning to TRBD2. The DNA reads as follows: TGCAGCGTTGAACGGGGGGTGGACGAGACCCAGTACTTC. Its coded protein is CSVERGVDETQYF.